The present entry profiles one TCR beta chain with its context. Its matching antigen is unknown. The source of the sample is a study of shared clonotypes between healthy human individuals. General study points: Generally, estimated richness proved larger in naive subsets than it did in memory subsets. Of the naive CD4 clonotypes, around 5.2% were shared across four donors.

Naive CD8 populations comprised CD45RO-negative cells positively selected for CCR7, excluding terminally differentiated effector memory CD45RA+ cells. TCRdb's copy holds only in-frame clones and misses some; the assay was immunoSEQ multiplex PCR. Among roughly 2.1 million clones listed, roughly 91% were seen once. The sequenced material came from naive CD8+ T cells from PBMCs. The source is a man in his late teens or twenties in good health. Some clones in this sample may be carry-over from other donors' samples.

The CDR3, as DNA: TGCAGCGTTGGACTAGCGGGAGCAACGTATGAGCAGTTCTTC. It codes for CSVGLAGATYEQFF. The chain joins TRBV29-1 to TRBJ2-1; 12 positions agree with TRBD2. V lost 4 bases, J lost 8 bases, and 6 bases stayed unmatched. This CDR3 is built from 14 residues. Germline CDR1 SQVTM, CDR2 ANQGSEA.